The 15 T cell receptor beta chains in this list originate from one sample, sequenced in a study of cytomegalovirus exposure and HLA in healthy donors. 13 Jbeta primers and 60 Vbeta primers were used for the PCR. TCRdb's table, derived via immunoSEQ multiplex PCR, lists solely in-frame clones and lacks some. Altogether 200,000 to 250,000 clones are present, 77% being singletons, with the ten largest covering less than 3.5%. Sequencing was done on a sample of PBMCs. The receptors originated from a woman aged 60 to 75 in good health and CMV-seropositive.

Concerning this clone: Other DNA sequences in the sample encode the same CDR3. The rearrangement uses TRBV30 and TRBJ2-5, with a weak D call TRBD2 (7 bases). The V and J ends lost 1 base and 1 base respectively, with 10 bases between them. CDR3 length: 14 residues. CDR1 GTSNPN and CDR2 SVGIG come from the germline V gene (reference sequence). CDR3 sequence (DNA): TGTGCCTGGAGTGGGGGGGGCCCCCAAGAGACCCAGTACTTC. Translation gives CAWSGGGPQETQYF.

The chain employs TRBV15 and TRBJ1-6, with a weak D call TRBD1 (6 bases). Germline CDR1 LNHNV, CDR2 YYDKDF (reference sequence). Trimming took off 0 bases at V and 10 bases at J, with 22 bases between the two ends. This CDR3 region has 18 residues. CDR3 loop: CATSRDRSTGSVGSPLHF. The CDR3 DNA reads as TGTGCCACCAGCAGAGATAGGTCAACAGGGTCGGTAGGATCACCCCTCCACTTT. Full variable domain (missing parts from reference TRBV15 and TRBJ1-6): DAMVIQNPRYQVTQFGKPVTLSCSQTLNHNVMYWYQQKSSQAPKLLFHYYDKDFNNEADTPDNFQSRRPNTSFCFLDIRSPGLGDTAMYLCATSRDRSTGSVGSPLHFGNGTRLTVT.

The chain employs TRBV6-6 and TRBJ1-3; 7 positions agree with TRBD1. The CDR3 sequence is 15 residues long. CDR1 and CDR2 from the germline V gene are MNHNY and SVGAGI (reference sequence). V gave up 5 bases and J gave up 2 bases; unmatched junction bases: 6. The CDR3 nucleotides are TGTGCCAGCAGTAACACCGGGACAGCTGGAAACACCATATATTTT. This sequence encodes CASSNTGTAGNTIYF.

This chain connects TRBV2 to TRBJ1-1; TRBD1 might be the D (5 bases). V lost 6 bases, J lost 5 bases, and 16 bases lay in between. CDR1 and CDR2 (germline): SNHLY, FYNNEI. The CDR3 contains 14 residues. In nucleotides, the CDR3 is TGTGCCAGCAGCGCTTCAGGGATAAGAACTGAAGCTTTCTTT. Translating gives CASSASGIRTEAFF.

The chain's CDR3 is CASSQVGTSEQYF. The CDR3 DNA sequence: TGCGCCAGCAGCCAGGTAGGGACTTCCGAGCAGTACTTC. The chain carries TRBV5-1 and TRBJ2-7, with D perhaps matching TRBD2 (6 bases). Germline-derived CDR1 and CDR2 are SGHRS and YFSETQ. V dropped 4 bases and J dropped 6 bases, with 14 bases sitting between them. The CDR3 is 13 amino acids.

The chain is built from TRBV15 and TRBJ2-5; perhaps TRBD1 as D (6 bases). CDR3 length equals 15 residues. V shed 1 base and J shed 4 bases, with 13 bases lying between them. Germline V gives CDR1 LNHNV, CDR2 YYDKDF (reference sequence). CDR3 in amino acids: CATSRAQGFRETQYF. CDR3 in DNA: TGTGCCACCAGCAGAGCACAGGGATTTCGAGAGACCCAGTACTTC.

The chain carries TRBV6-5 and TRBJ1-2, with 11 bases identical to TRBD1. V lost 7 bases and J lost 8; bases outside the gene matches: 12. Germline-derived CDR1 and CDR2 are MNHEY and SVGAGI. This CDR3 has 15 residues. CDR3 loop: CASTDGGQGARGYTF. The CDR3 DNA is TGTGCCAGCACTGACGGAGGACAGGGGGCACGAGGCTACACCTTC.

The gene calls are TRBV30 and TRBJ1-4; perhaps TRBD1 as D (6 bases). The germline gives CDR1 GTSNPN, CDR2 SVGIG (reference sequence). Trimming stripped 4 bases from V and 7 bases from J, with 13 bases between. The CDR3 has 13 amino acids. The chain's CDR3 is CAWKTGGGEKLFF. As DNA, the CDR3 is TGTGCCTGGAAGACAGGCGGTGGTGAAAAACTGTTTTTT.

A single count supports this clone. The chain couples TRBV29-1 to TRBJ2-1, with 9 bases aligning to TRBD1. Trimming cost V 7 bases and J 2 bases; bases outside gene matches: 9. CDR1 and CDR2 from the germline V gene are SQVTM and ANQGSEA. This CDR3 region has 15 residues. The DNA for the CDR3 is TGCAGCGGTGGGTTTCGACAGGGGGCCTACAATGAGCAGTTCTTC. It encodes CSGGFRQGAYNEQFF.

This chain connects TRBV7-6 to TRBJ1-4, with D hard to call. Per germline, CDR1 SGHVS and CDR2 FNYEAQ. The CDR3 runs to 14 residues. V shed 1 base and J shed 6 bases, with 9 bases lying between them. The CDR3 sequence is CASSLDPSYEKLFF. For the CDR3, the DNA is TGTGCCAGCAGCTTAGATCCCTCGTATGAAAAACTGTTTTTT.

V usage is TRBV4-3 and J usage is TRBJ2-3; 15 bases match TRBD2. Germline V gene sequence: CDR1 LGHNA, CDR2 YSLEER. Germline trimming cut 6 bases from V and 4 bases from J; bases unmatched to any gene: 8. The CDR3 contains 17 residues. DNA for the CDR3: TGCGCCAGCAGACGCGGGACTAGCGGGGGGACATCAGATACGCAGTATTTT. It yields the protein CASRRGTSGGTSDTQYF.

The chain is built from TRBV5-1 and TRBJ2-3; TRBD2 matches at 10 bases. Trimming removed 4 bases from V and 4 bases from J; junction bases left unmatched: 9. CDR1 is SGHRS, CDR2 YFSETQ, per germline. The CDR3 length is 16 residues. The CDR3 coding sequence is TGCGCCAGCAGCGGCCCTAGCGGGAGCTTTCCAGATACGCAGTATTTT. Translating gives CASSGPSGSFPDTQYF.

The chain carries TRBV2 and TRBJ2-3, with D possibly TRBD2 on 5 matching bases. This CDR3 contains 12 residues. Germline CDR1 is SNHLY and CDR2 is FYNNEI. V shed 5 bases and J shed 4 bases, with 7 bases lying between them. For the CDR3, the DNA is TGTGCCAGCAGTTATAGCGCAGATACGCAGTATTTT. It specifies CASSYSADTQYF.

The chain links TRBV27 to TRBJ2-7; D not resolved. Germline CDR1 MNHEY, CDR2 SMNVEV (reference sequence). The ends were cut back, 9 bases at V and 2 bases at J, with 8 bases in the middle. The CDR3 runs to 11 residues. As DNA, the CDR3 is TGTGCCAGTGGTACTACCTACGAGCAGTACTTC. Its protein is CASGTTYEQYF.

J is TRBJ2-7 and V is TRBV27; TRBD1 matches 11 bases. Germline lookup yields CDR1 MNHEY and CDR2 SMNVEV (reference sequence). This CDR3 contains 15 residues. V was pared by 6 bases and J by 0 bases, with 4 bases of the junction left unmatched. CDR3 nucleotides: TGTGCCAGCAGATTAGGACAGGGGGCCTCCTACGAGCAGTACTTC. Translating gives CASRLGQGASYEQYF.